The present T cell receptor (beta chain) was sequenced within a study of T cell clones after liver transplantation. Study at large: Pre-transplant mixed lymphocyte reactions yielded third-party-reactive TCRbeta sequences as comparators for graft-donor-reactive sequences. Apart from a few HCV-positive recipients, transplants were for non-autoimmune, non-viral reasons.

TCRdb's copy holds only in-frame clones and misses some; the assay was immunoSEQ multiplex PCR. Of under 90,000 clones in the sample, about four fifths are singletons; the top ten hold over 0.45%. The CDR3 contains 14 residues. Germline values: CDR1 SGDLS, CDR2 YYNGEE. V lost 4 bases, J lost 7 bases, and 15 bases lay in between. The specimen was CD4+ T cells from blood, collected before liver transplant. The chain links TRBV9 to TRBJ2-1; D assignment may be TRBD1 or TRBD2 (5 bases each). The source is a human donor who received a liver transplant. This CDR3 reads CASSPPGPRNEQFF. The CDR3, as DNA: TGTGCCAGCAGCCCCCCGGGACCAAGGAATGAGCAGTTCTTC. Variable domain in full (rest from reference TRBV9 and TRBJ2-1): DSGVTQTPKHLITATGQRVTLRCSPRSGDLSVYWYQQSLDQGLQFLIQYYNGEERAKGNILERFSAQQFPDLHSELNLSSLELGDSALYFCASSPPGPRNEQFFGPGTRLTVL.